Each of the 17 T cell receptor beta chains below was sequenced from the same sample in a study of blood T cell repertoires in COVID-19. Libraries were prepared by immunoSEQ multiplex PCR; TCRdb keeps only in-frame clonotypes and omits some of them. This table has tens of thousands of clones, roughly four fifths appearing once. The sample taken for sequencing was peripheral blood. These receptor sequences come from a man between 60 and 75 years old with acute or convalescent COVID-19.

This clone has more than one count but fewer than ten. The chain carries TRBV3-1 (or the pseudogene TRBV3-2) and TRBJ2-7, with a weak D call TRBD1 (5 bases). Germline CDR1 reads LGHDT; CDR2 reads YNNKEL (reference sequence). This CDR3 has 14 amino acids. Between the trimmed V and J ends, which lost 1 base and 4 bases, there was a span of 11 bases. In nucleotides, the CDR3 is TGTGCCAGCAGCCAAGGCCTGACAGTTTACGAGCAGTACTTC. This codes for CASSQGLTVYEQYF.

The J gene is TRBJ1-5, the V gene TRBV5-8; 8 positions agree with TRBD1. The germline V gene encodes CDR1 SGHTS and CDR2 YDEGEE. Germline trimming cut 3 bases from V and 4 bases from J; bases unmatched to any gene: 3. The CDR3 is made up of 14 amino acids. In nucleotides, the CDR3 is TGTGCCAGCAGCTCTGACAGGGGAAATCAGCCCCAGCATTTT. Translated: CASSSDRGNQPQHF.

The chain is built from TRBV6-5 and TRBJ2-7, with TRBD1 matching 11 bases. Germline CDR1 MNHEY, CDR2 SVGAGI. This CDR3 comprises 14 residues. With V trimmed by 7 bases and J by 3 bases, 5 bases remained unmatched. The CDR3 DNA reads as TGTGCCAGCAACACCGGGACAGGGGGCTACGAGCAGTACTTC. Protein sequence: CASNTGTGGYEQYF.

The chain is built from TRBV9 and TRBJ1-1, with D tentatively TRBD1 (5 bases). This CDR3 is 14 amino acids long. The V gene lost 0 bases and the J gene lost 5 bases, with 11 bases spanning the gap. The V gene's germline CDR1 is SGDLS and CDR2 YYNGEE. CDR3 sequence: CASSVAGGGTEAFF. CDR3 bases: TGTGCCAGCAGCGTAGCGGGGGGAGGGACTGAAGCTTTCTTT. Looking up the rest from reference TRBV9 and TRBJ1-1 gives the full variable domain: DSGVTQTPKHLITATGQRVTLRCSPRSGDLSVYWYQQSLDQGLQFLIQYYNGEERAKGNILERFSAQQFPDLHSELNLSSLELGDSALYFCASSVAGGGTEAFFGQGTRLTVV.

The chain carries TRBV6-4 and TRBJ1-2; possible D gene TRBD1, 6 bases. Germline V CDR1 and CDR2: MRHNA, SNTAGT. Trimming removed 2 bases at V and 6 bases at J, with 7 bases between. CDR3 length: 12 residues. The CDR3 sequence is CASSDRGNGYTF. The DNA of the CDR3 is TGTGCCAGCAGTGACAGGGGGAATGGCTACACCTTC.

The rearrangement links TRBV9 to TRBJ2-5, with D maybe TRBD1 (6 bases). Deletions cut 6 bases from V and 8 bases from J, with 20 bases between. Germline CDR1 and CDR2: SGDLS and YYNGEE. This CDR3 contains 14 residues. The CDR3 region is CASTEERGMETQYF. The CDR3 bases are TGTGCCAGCACCGAAGAAAGGGGGATGGAAACCCAGTACTTC.

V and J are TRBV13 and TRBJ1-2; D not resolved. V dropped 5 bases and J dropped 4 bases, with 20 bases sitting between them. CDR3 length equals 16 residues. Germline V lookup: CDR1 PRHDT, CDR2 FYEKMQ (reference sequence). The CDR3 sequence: CASSRPDGGLSYGYTF. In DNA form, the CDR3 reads TGTGCCAGCAGCCGCCCGGACGGAGGACTCTCCTATGGCTACACCTTC.

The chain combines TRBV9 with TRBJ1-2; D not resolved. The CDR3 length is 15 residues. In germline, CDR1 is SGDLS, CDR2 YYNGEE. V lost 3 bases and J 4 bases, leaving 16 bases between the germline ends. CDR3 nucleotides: TGTGCCAGCAGCGCCTCCCCCGGGGAGACCTATGGCTACACCTTC. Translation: CASSASPGETYGYTF. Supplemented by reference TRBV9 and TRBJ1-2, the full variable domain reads DSGVTQTPKHLITATGQRVTLRCSPRSGDLSVYWYQQSLDQGLQFLIQYYNGEERAKGNILERFSAQQFPDLHSELNLSSLELGDSALYFCASSASPGETYGYTFGSGTRLTVV.

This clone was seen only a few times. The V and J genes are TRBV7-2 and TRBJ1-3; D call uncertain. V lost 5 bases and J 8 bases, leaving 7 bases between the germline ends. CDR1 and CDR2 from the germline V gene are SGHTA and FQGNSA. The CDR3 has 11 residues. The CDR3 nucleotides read TGTGCCAGCAGCCCTGCGGACACCATATATTTT. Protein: CASSPADTIYF.

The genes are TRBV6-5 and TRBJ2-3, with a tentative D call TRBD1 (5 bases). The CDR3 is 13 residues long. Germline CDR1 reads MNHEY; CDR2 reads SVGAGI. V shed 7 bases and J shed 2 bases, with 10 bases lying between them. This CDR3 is CASTQGNTDTQYF. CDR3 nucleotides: TGTGCCAGCACCCAGGGCAACACAGATACGCAGTATTTT.

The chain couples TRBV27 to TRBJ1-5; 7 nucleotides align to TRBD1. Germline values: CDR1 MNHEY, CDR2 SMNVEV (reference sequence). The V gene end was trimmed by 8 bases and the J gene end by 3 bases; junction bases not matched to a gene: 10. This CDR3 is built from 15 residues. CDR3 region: CASSDRVTLNQPQHF. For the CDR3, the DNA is TGTGCCAGCTCCGACAGGGTGACCCTCAATCAGCCCCAGCATTTT.

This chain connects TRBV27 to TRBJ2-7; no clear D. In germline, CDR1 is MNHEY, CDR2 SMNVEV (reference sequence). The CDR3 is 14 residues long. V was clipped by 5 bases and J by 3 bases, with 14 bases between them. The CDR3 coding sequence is TGTGCCAGCAGTCGCTTCCCATCAGTCTACGAGCAGTACTTC. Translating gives CASSRFPSVYEQYF.

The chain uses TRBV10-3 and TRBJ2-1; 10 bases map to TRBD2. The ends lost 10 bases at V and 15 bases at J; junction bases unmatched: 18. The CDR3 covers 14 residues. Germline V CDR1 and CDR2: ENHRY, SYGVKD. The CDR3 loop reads CATQPTSGIPSRFF. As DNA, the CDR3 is TGTGCCACCCAGCCAACTAGCGGGATCCCCAGTCGGTTCTTC.

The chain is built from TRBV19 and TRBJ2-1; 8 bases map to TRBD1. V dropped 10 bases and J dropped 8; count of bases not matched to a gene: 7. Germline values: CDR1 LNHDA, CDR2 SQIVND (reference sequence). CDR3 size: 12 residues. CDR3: CATRTGSDEQFF. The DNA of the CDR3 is TGTGCCACCCGGACAGGGTCCGATGAGCAGTTCTTC.

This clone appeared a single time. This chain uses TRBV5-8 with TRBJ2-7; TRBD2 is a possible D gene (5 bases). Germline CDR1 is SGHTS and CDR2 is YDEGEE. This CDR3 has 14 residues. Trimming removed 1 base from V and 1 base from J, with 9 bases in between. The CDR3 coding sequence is TGTGCCAGCAGCTTGTGGGAGAGGTCCTACGAGCAGTACTTC. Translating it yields CASSLWERSYEQYF.

The CDR3: CASAREDTQYF. CDR3 sequence (DNA): TGTGCCAGCGCCCGGGAAGATACGCAGTATTTT. The chain joins TRBV11-3 to TRBJ2-3, with a weak D call TRBD2 (5 bases). The CDR3 runs to 11 residues. Germline V lookup: CDR1 SGHNT, CDR2 YENEEA. Trimming pared 8 bases from V and 5 bases from J, leaving 8 bases between.

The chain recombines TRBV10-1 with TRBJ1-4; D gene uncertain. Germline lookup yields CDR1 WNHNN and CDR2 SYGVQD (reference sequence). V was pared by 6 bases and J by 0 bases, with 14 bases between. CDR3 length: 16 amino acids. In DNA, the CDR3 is TGCGCCAGCAGGCGGGTCGGGAGTCCAACTAATGAAAAACTGTTTTTT. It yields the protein CASRRVGSPTNEKLFF.